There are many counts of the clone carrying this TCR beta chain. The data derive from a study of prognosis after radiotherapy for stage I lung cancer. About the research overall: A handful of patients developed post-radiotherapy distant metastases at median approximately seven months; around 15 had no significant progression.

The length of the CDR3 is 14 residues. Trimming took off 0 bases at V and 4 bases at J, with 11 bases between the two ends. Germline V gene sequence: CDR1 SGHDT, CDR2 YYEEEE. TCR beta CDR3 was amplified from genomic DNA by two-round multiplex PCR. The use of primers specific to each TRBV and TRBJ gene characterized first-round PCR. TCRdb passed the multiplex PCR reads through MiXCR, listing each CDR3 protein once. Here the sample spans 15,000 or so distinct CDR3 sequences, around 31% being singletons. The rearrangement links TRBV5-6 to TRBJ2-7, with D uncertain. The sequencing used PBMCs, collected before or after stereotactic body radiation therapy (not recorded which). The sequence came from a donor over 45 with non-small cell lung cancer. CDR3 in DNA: TGTGCCAGCAGCTTGGTGACGGTTCAATACGAGCAGTACTTC. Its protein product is CASSLVTVQYEQYF.